Each of the 24 T cell receptor beta chains below was sequenced from the same sample in a study of cytomegalovirus exposure and HLA in healthy donors. It was with 60 Vbeta and 13 Jbeta primers that the PCR ran. Data came from immunoSEQ multiplex PCR; TCRdb stores just in-frame clones and leaves some out. In the table there are approximately 100,000 clones, 74% of which are singletons. Sample: PBMCs. The source of these receptors is a human donor in good health.

This chain uses TRBV4-2 with TRBJ1-1, with D possibly matching TRBD1 (5 bases). CDR3 length: 14 residues. Germline CDR1 and CDR2: LGHNA and YNFKEQ. Trimming pared 2 bases from V and 5 bases from J, leaving 12 bases between. The CDR3 coding sequence is TGTGCCAGCAGCCAACGGGGGGTCGATACTGAAGCTTTCTTT. It yields the protein CASSQRGVDTEAFF.

This chain joins TRBV4-2 and TRBJ2-7, with D perhaps matching TRBD1 (6 bases). Germline-derived CDR1 and CDR2 are LGHNA and YNFKEQ. The CDR3 extends over 16 amino acids. V was trimmed by 0 bases and J by 1 base, leaving 13 bases between them. The DNA for the CDR3 is TGTGCCAGCAGCCAAGATTTGGTTACAGGGTCCTACGAGCAGTACTTC. This codes for CASSQDLVTGSYEQYF.

V and J are TRBV19 and TRBJ2-1; D remains ambiguous. The CDR3 length is 13 residues. CDR1 and CDR2 from the germline V gene are LNHDA and SQIVND (reference sequence). V lost 1 base to trimming and J lost 9 bases, with 10 bases between them. The CDR3 coding sequence is TGTGCCAGTAGTATAGGCCCCCTAAGTGAGCAGTTCTTC. Encoded protein: CASSIGPLSEQFF.

V and J are TRBV5-6 and TRBJ2-7, with D perhaps matching TRBD2 (6 bases). There are 15 residues in the CDR3. The germline V and J ends were trimmed by 5 bases and 6 bases, with 21 bases remaining between them. Germline assignment: CDR1 SGHDT and CDR2 YYEEEE. The CDR3 nucleotides read TGTGCCAGCAGGCGTTGGACAATCCTCGGGGGCGAGCAGTACTTC. Its protein product is CASRRWTILGGEQYF.

V usage is TRBV9 and J usage is TRBJ1-6; tentative D call: TRBD1 (6 bases). The germline gives CDR1 SGDLS, CDR2 YYNGEE. The CDR3 is 14 residues long. The ends were cut back, 4 bases at V and 5 bases at J, with 10 bases in the middle. In nucleotides, the CDR3 is TGTGCCAGCAGCCCAGGACAGCATAATTCACCCCTCCACTTT. Residues: CASSPGQHNSPLHF.

By frequency in the sample, this clone is medium-sized (0.01 to 0.1%). The chain links TRBV25-1 to TRBJ2-7; D possibly corresponds to TRBD2 (5 bases). Trimming removed 3 bases at V and 2 bases at J, with 11 bases between. The CDR3 length is 14 residues. CDR1 and CDR2 from the germline V gene are MGHDK and SYGVNS. CDR3 nucleotides: TGTGCCAGCAGTGATGAGGGTGCCCCCTACGAGCAGTACTTC. Its protein product is CASSDEGAPYEQYF.

The chain links TRBV7-7 to TRBJ2-2; D is ambiguous. V shed 5 bases and J shed 4 bases, with 11 bases lying between them. The CDR3 has 14 amino acids. In germline, CDR1 is SSHAT, CDR2 FNYEAQ (reference sequence). CDR3 in DNA: TGTGCCAGCAGCCCAAGCCCAGGCACCGGGGAGCTGTTTTTT. Translating it yields CASSPSPGTGELFF.

The chain recombines TRBV6-1 with TRBJ1-5; possible D gene TRBD1, 5 bases. The V end was cut by 7 bases, the J end by 4 bases, with 17 bases between. The CDR3 totals 15 residues. Per the germline V gene, CDR1 is MNHNS and CDR2 is SASEGT. CDR3 DNA sequence: TGTGCCAGCACGGAACAAGTGGGACTTAATCAGCCCCAGCATTTT. Amino acid sequence: CASTEQVGLNQPQHF.

The rearrangement uses TRBV5-1 and TRBJ2-5; D possibly corresponds to TRBD1 (6 bases). The germline V and J ends were trimmed by 4 bases and 3 bases, with 16 bases remaining between them. Looked up from germline, CDR1 is SGHRS and CDR2 is YFSETQ. The CDR3 is 15 amino acids. CDR3 residues: CASSMHGDIEETQYF. The CDR3, as DNA: TGCGCCAGCAGCATGCACGGGGACATCGAAGAGACCCAGTACTTC.

The chain employs TRBV4-3 and TRBJ1-4; TRBD1 matches at 7 bases. The CDR3 has 14 amino acids. Germline V CDR1 and CDR2: LGHNA, YSLEER. The trim removed 2 bases at V and 6 bases at J, leaving 3 bases unmatched. The CDR3 reads CASSQPDRDEKLFF. The CDR3 bases are TGCGCCAGCAGCCAACCAGACAGGGATGAAAAACTGTTTTTT.

As DNA, the CDR3 is TGTGCCAGCAGTGACCGTGGGGAGATGTCGGATACGCAGTATTTT. Translated, it gives CASSDRGEMSDTQYF. This chain joins TRBV6-4 and TRBJ2-3, with a possible D match to TRBD2 (5 bases). The CDR3 consists of 15 residues. The germline V gene encodes CDR1 MRHNA and CDR2 SNTAGT. V dropped 2 bases and J dropped 6 bases, with 15 bases sitting between them.

The CDR3 coding sequence is TGCGCCAGCAGCTTGGCAGTGTCGCGGTCCTACGAGCAGTACTTC. Its protein product is CASSLAVSRSYEQYF. The chain employs TRBV5-1 and TRBJ2-7; D unresolved. V was pared by 0 bases and J by 1 base, with 11 bases between. The CDR3 consists of 15 residues. The germline CDR1 and CDR2 sequences are SGHRS and YFSETQ.

The chain uses TRBV5-1 and TRBJ1-3, with D perhaps matching TRBD1 (5 bases). Trimming took 3 bases from V and 1 from J, leaving 11 bases between them. This CDR3 is 15 amino acids long. Germline V CDR1 and CDR2: SGHRS, YFSETQ. The CDR3 here is CASSWTQDSGNTIYF. CDR3 sequence (DNA): TGCGCCAGCAGCTGGACACAGGATTCTGGAAACACCATATATTTT.

In its sample, this clone was seen a few times. Written as DNA, the CDR3 is TGTGCCACCAGGGGGGGACAGACCTACGAGCAGTACTTC. It is translated as CATRGGQTYEQYF. The rearrangement joins TRBV27 to TRBJ2-7; D is perhaps TRBD1 or TRBD2 (7 bases each). Trimming removed 10 bases from V and 2 bases from J, with 15 bases in between. The length of the CDR3 is 13 residues. Germline V gene sequence: CDR1 MNHEY, CDR2 SMNVEV (reference sequence).

CDR3: CASSDSREGQTDTQYF. DNA for the CDR3: TGTGCCAGCAGTGACTCGCGGGAGGGCCAGACAGATACGCAGTATTTT. The V and J genes are TRBV6-4 and TRBJ2-3; 9 bases are a match to TRBD2. The V and J ends lost 0 bases and 3 bases, in that order; junction bases with no gene match: 4. Germline CDR1 and CDR2: MRHNA and SNTAGT. The CDR3 is made up of 16 amino acids.

The chain recombines TRBV4-1 with TRBJ1-3; 7 bases agree with TRBD1. This CDR3 region has 18 residues. Germline CDR1 MGHRA, CDR2 YSYEKL. V shed 0 bases, J shed 0 bases, and the junction held 8 bases outside the gene matches. The CDR3 coding sequence is TGCGCCAGCAGCCAAGATTTGGGCAGGGGGAACTCTGGAAACACCATATATTTT. Amino acid sequence: CASSQDLGRGNSGNTIYF.

This clone came up once. V gene TRBV14 combines with J gene TRBJ2-1, with D possibly being TRBD1 (6 bases). CDR1 is SGHDN, CDR2 FVKESK, per germline. CDR3 length: 15 residues. V lost 5 bases, J lost 5 bases, and 16 bases lay in between. The CDR3 bases are TGTGCCAGCAGCTCACAGGGAAAGCAAGACAATGAGCAGTTCTTC. It codes for CASSSQGKQDNEQFF.

The V gene is TRBV5-4, the J gene TRBJ1-4; weak D call: TRBD1 (5 bases). The CDR3 is made up of 15 amino acids. CDR1 is SGHNT and CDR2 is YYREEE in the germline V gene (reference sequence). Trimming removed 1 base from V and 4 bases from J, with 11 bases in between. The CDR3 sequence is CASSLSYQGNEKLFF. The CDR3 DNA is TGTGCCAGCAGCTTGTCGTACCAGGGTAATGAAAAACTGTTTTTT. Combining the CDR3 with reference TRBV5-4 and TRBJ1-4 gives the whole variable domain ETGVTQSPTHLIKTRGQQVTLRCSSQSGHNTVSWYQQALGQGPQFIFQYYREEENGRGNFPPRFSGLQFPNYSSELNVNALELDDSALYLCASSLSYQGNEKLFFGSGTQLSVL.

The chain couples TRBV28 to TRBJ1-2; D possibly corresponds to TRBD1 (5 bases). Trimming shortened V by 7 bases and J by 4 bases, and 13 bases separated the two germline ends. The CDR3 runs 13 residues. From germline, CDR1 is MDHEN and CDR2 SYDVKM. CDR3 DNA sequence: TGTGCCAGCACCTCCTTGACAGCCTATGGCTACACCTTC. This encodes CASTSLTAYGYTF.

The chain has TRBV29-1 and TRBJ2-6, with TRBD1 matching over 8 bases. This CDR3 region has 14 residues. The V and J ends lost 1 base and 8 bases, in that order; junction bases with no gene match: 4. The germline V gene has CDR1 SQVTM and CDR2 ANQGSEA. Here the CDR3 DNA reads TGCAGCGTTGAAGGCCAGGGGGCGACCAACGTCCTGACTTTC. Translating it yields CSVEGQGATNVLTF.

The chain links TRBV11-2 to TRBJ2-7; 7 bases align to TRBD1. Germline-derived CDR1 and CDR2 are SGHAT and FQNNGV. With V trimmed by 4 bases and J by 3 bases, 18 bases remained unmatched. The CDR3 contains 18 residues. The chain's CDR3 is CASSSRPGQTSFHYEQYF. The CDR3 nucleotides read TGTGCCAGCAGCTCCCGTCCGGGACAGACGTCCTTTCACTACGAGCAGTACTTC.

J is TRBJ2-5 and V is TRBV5-4; tentative D call: TRBD2 (5 bases). Germline V lookup: CDR1 SGHNT, CDR2 YYREEE (reference sequence). The CDR3 extends over 14 amino acids. Trimming stripped 3 bases from V and 3 bases from J, with 12 bases between. CDR3 DNA: TGTGCCAGCAGCTCTGGACTGAGGGAAGAGACCCAGTACTTC. This codes for CASSSGLREETQYF. The variable domain in full, with the rest retrieved from reference TRBV5-4 and TRBJ2-5, is ETGVTQSPTHLIKTRGQQVTLRCSSQSGHNTVSWYQQALGQGPQFIFQYYREEENGRGNFPPRFSGLQFPNYSSELNVNALELDDSALYLCASSSGLREETQYFGPGTRLLVL.

This CDR3 reads CASSRLLRDRVSADTQYF. The CDR3 DNA follows: TGTGCCAGCAGCAGACTACTCCGGGACAGGGTATCCGCCGATACGCAGTATTTT. The V and J genes are TRBV5-5 and TRBJ2-3; 9 bases match TRBD1. The germline gives CDR1 SGHKS, CDR2 YYEKEE (reference sequence). J was trimmed by 6 bases and V by 4 bases; bases with no gene match: 18. The CDR3 covers 18 residues.

The chain recombines TRBV5-1 with TRBJ2-2; the match to TRBD2 covers 7 bases. The CDR3 has 14 amino acids. The V gene end was trimmed by 7 bases and the J gene end by 2 bases; junction bases not matched to a gene: 5. Germline V gene lookup returns CDR1 SGHRS and CDR2 YFSETQ. The CDR3 sequence: CASSGTTNTGELFF. CDR3 nucleotides: TGCGCCAGCTCCGGGACTACTAACACCGGGGAGCTGTTTTTT.